These 5 T cell receptor beta chains were sequenced from one sample in a study of response to subunit inactivated influenza vaccine. TCRdb re-derived calls from the RT-PCR reads in MiXCR, one entry per CDR3 protein. The sample lists 200,000 to 250,000 distinct CDR3 sequences; over 9% were seen once. The sequenced sample was non-naive T cells sorted from PBMCs, obtained approximately 15 days before vaccination. The receptors were sampled from a man aged 45-65 years who received an inactivated influenza vaccine.

This clonotype was detected ten times or more. The rearrangement uses TRBV20-1 and TRBJ2-7; TRBD1 might be the D (5 bases). The germline V gene encodes CDR1 DFQATT and CDR2 SNEGSKA (reference sequence). Deletions cut 0 bases from V and 0 bases from J, with 12 bases between. CDR3 length: 15 amino acids. In DNA form, the CDR3 reads TGCAGTGCTAGAGATTTGGACACCTTCTCCTACGAGCAGTACTTC. It codes for CSARDLDTFSYEQYF.

The chain uses TRBV4-3 and TRBJ2-1, with 12 bases lining up with TRBD2. Trimming at V came to 0 bases and at J to 5 bases, leaving 14 bases not matched to a gene. CDR3 length: 20 residues. Per the germline V gene, CDR1 is LGHNA and CDR2 is YSLEER. This CDR3 reads CASSQDYGRLAGVRNNEQFF. For the CDR3, the DNA is TGCGCCAGCAGCCAAGATTACGGGCGACTAGCGGGAGTTAGGAACAATGAGCAGTTCTTC.

This rearrangement joins TRBV20-1 to TRBJ2-7; TRBD2 agrees at 9 bases. The germline V gene encodes CDR1 DFQATT and CDR2 SNEGSKA (reference sequence). With 0 bases clipped from V and 1 base from J, the junction kept 16 bases outside the gene matches. The CDR3 has 19 residues. The CDR3 loop reads CSARDTLIYSGRRSYEQYF. The CDR3 DNA is TGCAGTGCTAGAGATACCCTAATATATAGCGGGAGACGTTCCTACGAGCAGTACTTC.

This clonotype has ten or more counts. The chain has TRBV6-2 or TRBV6-3 and TRBJ2-7, with D unclear. The CDR3 length is 15 residues. The V gene's germline CDR1 is MNHEY and CDR2 SVGEGT. V was clipped by 5 bases and J by 1 base, with 15 bases between them. The CDR3 sequence is CASSLSPDRSYEQYF. In nucleotides, the CDR3 is TGTGCCAGCAGTCTCTCCCCGGATCGATCCTACGAGCAGTACTTC.

This chain joins TRBV28 and TRBJ2-7; perhaps TRBD2 as D (7 bases). The CDR3 loop spans 14 amino acids. Germline CDR1 is MDHEN and CDR2 is SYDVKM. V lost 9 bases and J lost 1, with 16 bases in between. CDR3 protein: CASLRGGGSYEQYF. DNA for the CDR3: TGTGCCAGTTTAAGGGGGGGCGGTTCCTACGAGCAGTACTTC. The complete variable domain, with remaining parts taken from reference TRBV28 and TRBJ2-7, reads DVKVTQSSRYLVKRTGEKVFLECVQDMDHENMFWYRQDPGLGLRLIYFSYDVKMKEKGDIPEGYSVSREKKERFSLILESASTNQTSMYLCASLRGGGSYEQYFGPGTRLTVT.